This T cell receptor (beta chain) was obtained from a study of control samples from healthy donors and cancer patients. Clones were sequenced by immunoSEQ multiplex PCR, and TCRdb holds only the in-frame ones, with some missing. The sample consists of some 120,000 clones, over 85% of them appearing once. Trimming pared 0 bases from V and 5 bases from J, leaving 4 bases between. The CDR3 loop spans 11 amino acids. Germline CDR1 and CDR2: GTSNPN and SVGIG (reference sequence). The source material was blood. V usage is TRBV30 and J usage is TRBJ1-2, with unresolved D. This sequence originates from a man aged 25-40 years in good health. In nucleotides, the CDR3 is TGTGCCTGGAGTGTACAGTATGGCTACACCTTC. Translating gives CAWSVQYGYTF. Full variable domain (rest looked up from reference TRBV30 and TRBJ1-2): SQTIHQWPATLVQPVGSPLSLECTVEGTSNPNLYWYRQAAGRGLQLLFYSVGIGQISSEVPQNLSASRPQDRQFILSSKKLLLSDSGFYLCAWSVQYGYTFGSGTRLTVV.